Sequencing of this T cell receptor (beta chain) was carried out in a study of blood T cell repertoires in COVID-19. Study-level background: T cells, B-cell-depleted T cells, or PBMCs supplied cDNA or gDNA.

Per the original data handling: Reference gene primer amplification in the assay estimated nucleated cell counts. TCRdb keeps only in-frame clones here, not all; method: immunoSEQ multiplex PCR. V, J and clone size are those of that table, while D and trimming were read from the DNA. The table includes approximately 220,000 clones, approximately 86% detected once. Trimming removed 3 bases from V and 2 bases from J, with 15 bases in between. The CDR3 runs 16 residues. Per germline, CDR1 SGDLS and CDR2 YYNGEE. Everyone who took part was about 18 to 89 years old, and they came from over 20 US areas. Clinical history as reported by participants underpinned cohort assignment.

The chain links TRBV9 to TRBJ2-1, with D possibly TRBD2 on 7 matching bases. Sequencing was carried out using PBMCs or T cells enriched from blood (not recorded which). This receptor was identified in a woman in her thirties who had been exposed to COVID-19. CDR3 protein: CASSGEGGPAYNEQFF. The DNA for the CDR3 is TGTGCCAGCAGCGGCGAGGGGGGGCCGGCCTACAATGAGCAGTTCTTC.